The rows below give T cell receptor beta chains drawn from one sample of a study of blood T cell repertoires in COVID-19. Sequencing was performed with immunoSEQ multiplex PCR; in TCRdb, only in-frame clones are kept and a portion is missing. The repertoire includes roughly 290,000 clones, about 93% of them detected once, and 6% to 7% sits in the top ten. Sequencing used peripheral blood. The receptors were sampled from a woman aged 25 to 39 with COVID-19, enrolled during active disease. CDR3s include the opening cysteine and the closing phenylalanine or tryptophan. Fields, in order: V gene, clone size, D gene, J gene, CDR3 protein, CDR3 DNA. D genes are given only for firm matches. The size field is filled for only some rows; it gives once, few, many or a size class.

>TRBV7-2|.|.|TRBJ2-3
CASSLGASGDTQYF
TGTGCCAGCAGCTTAGGTGCCTCCGGAGATACGCAGTATTTT
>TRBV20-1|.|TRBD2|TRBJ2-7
CSASGTSGRIYEQYF
TGCAGTGCTAGTGGGACTAGCGGGAGAATCTACGAGCAGTACTTC
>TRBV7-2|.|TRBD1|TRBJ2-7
CASSRGQGLSYEQYF
TGTGCCAGCAGCCGCGGACAGGGCCTCTCCTACGAGCAGTACTTC
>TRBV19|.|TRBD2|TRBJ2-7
CASSPISTSGWIYEQYF
TGTGCCAGTAGTCCTATTAGTACTAGCGGGTGGATCTACGAGCAGTACTTC
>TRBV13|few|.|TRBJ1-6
CASSRSIDRRLGLHF
TGTGCCAGCAGCCGCTCGATCGACAGGCGTCTTGGCCTCCACTTT
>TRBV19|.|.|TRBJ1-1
CASSIKARGGTEAFF
TGTGCCAGTAGTATAAAGGCCAGAGGGGGCACTGAAGCTTTCTTT
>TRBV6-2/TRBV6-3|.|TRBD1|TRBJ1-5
CASSPPGQGEPQHF
TGTGCCAGCAGTCCCCCGGGACAGGGGGAACCCCAGCATTTT
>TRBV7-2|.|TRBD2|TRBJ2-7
CASSLALLAGGYEQYF
TGTGCCAGCAGCTTAGCCCTACTAGCGGGAGGTTATGAGCAGTACTTC
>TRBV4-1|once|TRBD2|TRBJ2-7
CASSLSGTNSYEQYF
TGCGCCAGCAGCCTATCCGGGACTAACTCCTACGAGCAGTACTTC
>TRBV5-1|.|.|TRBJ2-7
CASSLIGGDRYEQYF
TGCGCCAGCAGCTTAATAGGGGGTGACCGCTACGAGCAGTACTTC
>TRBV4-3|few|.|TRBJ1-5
CASSQDLGAFQPQHF
TGCGCCAGCAGCCAAGATTTGGGGGCTTTTCAGCCCCAGCATTTT
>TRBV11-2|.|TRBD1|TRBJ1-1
CASSLVQTGEAFF
TGTGCCAGCAGCTTAGTACAGACAGGGGAAGCTTTCTTT
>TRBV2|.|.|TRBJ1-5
CASSGTGNQPQHF
TGTGCCAGCAGTGGGACAGGCAATCAGCCCCAGCATTTT
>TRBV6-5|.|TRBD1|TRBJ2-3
CASSTGVLAQYF
TGTGCCAGCAGTACAGGGGTATTAGCGCAGTATTTT
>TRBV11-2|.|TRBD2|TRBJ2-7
CASSLVGGAYEQYF
TGTGCCAGCAGCTTAGTCGGGGGGGCTTACGAGCAGTACTTC
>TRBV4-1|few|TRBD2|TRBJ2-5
CASSLRTGREETQYF
TGCGCCAGCAGCCTTAGGACGGGGCGGGAGGAGACCCAGTACTTC
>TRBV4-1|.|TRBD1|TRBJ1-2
CASSLTGQGGYTF
TGCGCCAGCAGCCTTACCGGACAGGGTGGCTACACCTTC
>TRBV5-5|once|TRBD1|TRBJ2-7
CASSSYGTGLYEQYF
TGTGCCAGCAGCTCATATGGGACAGGGCTCTACGAGCAGTACTTC
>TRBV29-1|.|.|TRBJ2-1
CSVERGNEQFF
TGCAGCGTTGAAAGGGGGAATGAGCAGTTCTTC
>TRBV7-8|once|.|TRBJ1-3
CASSPLRAGNTIYF
TGTGCCAGCAGCCCCCTGAGGGCTGGAAACACCATATATTTT
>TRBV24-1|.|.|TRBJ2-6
CATSGTAKPGANVLTF
TGTGCCACCAGTGGGACAGCGAAGCCTGGGGCCAACGTCCTGACTTTC
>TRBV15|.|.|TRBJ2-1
CATSRVRNRDIRDEQFF
TGTGCCACCAGCAGAGTCCGTAACAGGGATATTAGGGATGAGCAGTTCTTC
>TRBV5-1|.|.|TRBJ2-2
CASVAGTNTGELFF
TGCGCCAGTGTAGCCGGGACTAACACCGGGGAGCTGTTTTTT
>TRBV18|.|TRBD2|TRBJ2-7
CASSPPGTSGSSYEQYF
TGTGCCAGCTCACCACCCGGGACTAGCGGGAGCTCCTACGAGCAGTACTTC
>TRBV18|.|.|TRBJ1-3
CASSPPKVASGNTIYF
TGTGCCAGCTCACCACCAAAGGTAGCATCTGGAAACACCATATATTTT
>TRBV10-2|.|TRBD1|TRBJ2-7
CASSRGQDYEQYF
TGCGCCAGCAGTCGAGGACAGGACTACGAGCAGTACTTC
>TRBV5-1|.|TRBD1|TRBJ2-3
CASSLGQGADTQYF
TGCGCCAGCAGCTTAGGGCAGGGGGCTGATACGCAGTATTTT
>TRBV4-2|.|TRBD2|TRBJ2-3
CASSQAGGNTDTQYF
TGTGCCAGCAGCCAAGCGGGAGGGAACACAGATACGCAGTATTTT
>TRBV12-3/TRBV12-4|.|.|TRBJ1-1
CASSLRTEAFF
TGTGCCAGCAGTTTACGCACTGAAGCTTTCTTT
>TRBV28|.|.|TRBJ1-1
CASSPAGNTEAFF
TGTGCCAGCAGCCCGGCAGGTAACACTGAAGCTTTCTTT
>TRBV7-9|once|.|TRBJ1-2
CASSLGAEDYTF
TGTGCCAGCAGCTTGGGGGCGGAGGACTACACCTTC
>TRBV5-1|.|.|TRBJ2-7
CASSPLSAGYEQYF
TGCGCCAGCAGTCCTCTCTCGGCCGGGTACGAGCAGTACTTC
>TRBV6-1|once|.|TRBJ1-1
CASSDRTGTEAFF
TGTGCCAGCAGTGACAGGACTGGCACTGAAGCTTTCTTT
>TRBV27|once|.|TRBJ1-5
CASSLRGSNQPQHF
TGTGCCAGCAGTCTACGGGGGAGCAATCAGCCCCAGCATTTT
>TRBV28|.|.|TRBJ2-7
CASSPRSPWDEQYF
TGTGCCAGCAGTCCTAGGTCACCCTGGGACGAGCAGTACTTC
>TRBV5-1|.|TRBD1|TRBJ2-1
CASSLDGDRDEQFF
TGCGCCAGCAGCTTGGATGGGGACAGGGACGAGCAGTTCTTC
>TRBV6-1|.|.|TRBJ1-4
CASSEPPRGKLFF
TGTGCCAGCAGTGAACCACCTCGGGGAAAACTGTTTTTT
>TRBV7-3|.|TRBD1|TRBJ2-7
CASSLTGGEYEQYF
TGTGCCAGCAGCTTGACAGGGGGCGAGTACGAGCAGTACTTC
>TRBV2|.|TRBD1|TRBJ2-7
CASSDGGQSYEQYF
TGTGCCAGCAGTGATGGGGGACAGTCCTACGAGCAGTACTTC
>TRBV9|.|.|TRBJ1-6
CASSVAGGSSPFHF
.
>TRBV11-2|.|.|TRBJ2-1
CASRRPGTYNEQFF
TGTGCCAGCAGACGACCGGGAACGTACAATGAGCAGTTCTTC
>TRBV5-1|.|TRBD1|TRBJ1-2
CASSLGQGRGGYTF
TGCGCCAGCAGCTTGGGACAGGGAAGAGGAGGCTACACCTTC
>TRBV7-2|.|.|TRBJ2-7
CASSPHDRTSSYEQYF
TGTGCCAGCAGCCCCCACGACAGGACGAGCTCCTACGAGCAGTACTTC
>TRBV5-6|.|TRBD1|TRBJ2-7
CASRARDSSYEQYF
TGTGCCAGCAGGGCCCGGGACAGCTCCTACGAGCAGTACTTC
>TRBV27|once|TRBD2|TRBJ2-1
CASRRAGGYNEQFF
TGTGCCAGCAGGAGAGCGGGAGGTTACAATGAGCAGTTCTTC
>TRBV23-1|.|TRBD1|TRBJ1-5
CASSPTSRDRGQSQPQHF
TGCGCCAGCAGTCCCACCTCCCGGGACAGGGGGCAAAGTCAGCCCCAGCATTTT
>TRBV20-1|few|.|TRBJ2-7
CSVRSSYEQYF
TGCAGTGTACGGAGCTCCTACGAGCAGTACTTC
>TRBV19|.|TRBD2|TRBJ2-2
CASSIASGDTGELFF
TGTGCCAGTAGTATTGCTAGCGGAGACACCGGGGAGCTGTTTTTT